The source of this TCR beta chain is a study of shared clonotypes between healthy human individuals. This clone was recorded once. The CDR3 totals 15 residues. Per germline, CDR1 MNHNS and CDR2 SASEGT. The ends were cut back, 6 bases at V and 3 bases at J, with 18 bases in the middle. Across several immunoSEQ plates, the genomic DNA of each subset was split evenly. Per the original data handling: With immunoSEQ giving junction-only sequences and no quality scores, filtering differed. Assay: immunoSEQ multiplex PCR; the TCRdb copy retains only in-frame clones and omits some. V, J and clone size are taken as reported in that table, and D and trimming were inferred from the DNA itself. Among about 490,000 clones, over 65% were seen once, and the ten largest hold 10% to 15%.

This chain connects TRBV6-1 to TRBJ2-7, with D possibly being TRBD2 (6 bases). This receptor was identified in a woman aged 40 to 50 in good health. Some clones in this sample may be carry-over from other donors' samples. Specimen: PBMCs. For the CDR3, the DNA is TGTGCCAGCAGCCGGACTGGGGGGTCGAGCTACGAGCAGTACTTC. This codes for CASSRTGGSSYEQYF.